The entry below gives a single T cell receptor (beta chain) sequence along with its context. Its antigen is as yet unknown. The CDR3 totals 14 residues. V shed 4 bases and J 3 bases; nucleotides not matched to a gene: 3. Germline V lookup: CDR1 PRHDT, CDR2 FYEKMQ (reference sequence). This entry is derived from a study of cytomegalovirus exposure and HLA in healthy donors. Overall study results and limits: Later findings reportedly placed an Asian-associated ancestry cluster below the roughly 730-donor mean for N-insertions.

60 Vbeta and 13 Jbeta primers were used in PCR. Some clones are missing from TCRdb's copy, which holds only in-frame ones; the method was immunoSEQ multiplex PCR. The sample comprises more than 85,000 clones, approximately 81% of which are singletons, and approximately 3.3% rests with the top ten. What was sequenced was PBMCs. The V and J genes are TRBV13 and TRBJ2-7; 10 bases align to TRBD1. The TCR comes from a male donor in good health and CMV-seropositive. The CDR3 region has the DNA TGTGCCAGCAGCTCACGGGACAGGGGCTACGAGCAGTACTTC. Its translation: CASSSRDRGYEQYF.